This is a list of T cell receptor beta chains from one sample in a study of blood T cell repertoires in COVID-19. Method: immunoSEQ multiplex PCR; TCRdb's copy keeps in-frame clones and lacks some. Of 150,000 to 200,000 clones listed, around 80% are singletons. The specimen sequenced was peripheral blood. These receptors came from a woman in her seventies with COVID-19, enrolled during active disease. CDR3s leave out the opening cysteine and the closing phenylalanine or tryptophan.

j_call: TRBJ1-2; v_call: TRBV27; cdr3_aa: ASSLLPGDAYGYT
j_call: TRBJ2-7; v_call: TRBV14; cdr3_aa: ASSLGTSGAYEQY
j_call: TRBJ2-3; v_call: TRBV27; cdr3_aa: ASRPRLALDTQY
j_call: TRBJ1-1; v_call: TRBV4-1; cdr3_aa: ASSQEGRLNTEAF
j_call: TRBJ1-4; v_call: TRBV21-1; cdr3_aa: ASRYISSTNEKLF
j_call: TRBJ1-1; v_call: TRBV19; cdr3_aa: ASSGGDTEAF
j_call: TRBJ2-1; v_call: TRBV20-1; cdr3_aa: SARDVLEQF
j_call: TRBJ2-3; v_call: TRBV25-1; cdr3_aa: ASSPGGRTDTQY
j_call: TRBJ1-5; v_call: TRBV5-1; cdr3_aa: ASSALQGAQPQH
j_call: TRBJ1-2; v_call: TRBV4-1; cdr3_aa: ASSRETGGPPGNT
j_call: TRBJ1-2; v_call: TRBV5-1; cdr3_aa: ASSLEGGAPYGYT
j_call: TRBJ1-4; v_call: TRBV2; cdr3_aa: ASSPKTGGVEKLF
j_call: TRBJ1-2; v_call: TRBV29-1; cdr3_aa: SVSQGNGYT
j_call: TRBJ2-3; v_call: TRBV28; cdr3_aa: ASSVALGGGDTQY
j_call: TRBJ2-5; v_call: TRBV12-5; cdr3_aa: ASGLPRPPSETQY
j_call: TRBJ1-2; v_call: TRBV5-4; cdr3_aa: ASSSQERGIYGYT
j_call: TRBJ2-7; v_call: TRBV10-3; cdr3_aa: AARPGQGAYEQY
j_call: TRBJ2-7; v_call: TRBV19; cdr3_aa: ASSTDRGIPREQY
j_call: TRBJ1-3; v_call: TRBV9; cdr3_aa: ASSVGMDYSGNTIY
j_call: TRBJ1-2; v_call: TRBV7-3; cdr3_aa: ASSPRTGNYGYT
j_call: TRBJ1-3; v_call: TRBV5-1; cdr3_aa: ASSPGLSSGNTIY
j_call: TRBJ1-1; v_call: TRBV19; cdr3_aa: ASSVRQMNTEAF
j_call: TRBJ2-2; v_call: TRBV29-1; cdr3_aa: SASVSSTGELF
j_call: TRBJ1-4; v_call: TRBV29-1; cdr3_aa: SAGGTANEKLF
j_call: TRBJ1-4; v_call: TRBV20-1; cdr3_aa: SARQEQGSV
j_call: TRBJ1-2; v_call: TRBV6-5; cdr3_aa: ASSSGRGGGYT
j_call: TRBJ1-2; v_call: TRBV12-5; cdr3_aa: ASAIDRGINGYT
j_call: TRBJ2-5; v_call: TRBV2; cdr3_aa: ASSVGLSGETQY
j_call: TRBJ1-2; v_call: TRBV6-6; cdr3_aa: ASSARTGGANYGYT
j_call: TRBJ1-4; v_call: TRBV7-9; cdr3_aa: ASSPGWGLNEKLF
j_call: TRBJ2-7; v_call: TRBV12-3/TRBV12-4; cdr3_aa: ASSRTAYEQY
j_call: TRBJ2-5; v_call: TRBV6-5; cdr3_aa: ASSRPSAGGETQY
j_call: TRBJ1-2; v_call: TRBV6-6; cdr3_aa: ASSSLSVGYT